These T cell receptor beta chains were read from a single sample in a study of T-cell reconstitution after alpha-beta-depleted transplantation in children. One entry per CDR3 protein results from TCRdb running MiXCR on the PCR reads. The profile shows 75,000 to 80,000 distinct CDR3 sequences, over 15% of them singletons. Sample: PBMCs, mostly from graft donor cells, taken 360 days after TCRalphabeta/CD19-depleted stem cell transplant. All receptors derive from a male patient between 2 and 10 years old who had a stem cell transplant for acute lymphoblastic leukemia, so the T cells may come from the graft donor. Each CDR3 is given with its conserved first and last residue. A D gene is named only where the DNA matches it firmly. The listing skips clone size in some rows; elsewhere it reads once, few, many or a size class.

clone_size | j_call | d_call | v_call | cdr3_nt | cdr3_aa
- | TRBJ2-1 | - | TRBV2 | TGTGCCAGCGGGGGGACAGTCTATGAGCAGTTCTTC | CASGGTVYEQFF
- | TRBJ2-2 | TRBD2 | TRBV10-3 | TGTGCCATCAGTCAACCTAGCGGGAGGGAGAACACCGGGGAGCTGTTTTTT | CAISQPSGRENTGELFF
- | TRBJ1-2 | TRBD1 | TRBV15 | TGTGCCACCAGCAGAAGAGGACAGGGGGCCGGTGGCTACACCTTC | CATSRRGQGAGGYTF
- | TRBJ1-2 | TRBD1 | TRBV7-2 | TGTGCCAGCAGCTTAATTCCGGCAGGGGGGAACTATGGCTACACCTTC | CASSLIPAGGNYGYTF
- | TRBJ2-1 | - | TRBV5-1 | TGCGCCAGCAGCCCCTCTAGACTAGGGATCCACAATGAGCAGTTCTTC | CASSPSRLGIHNEQFF
many | TRBJ2-5 | - | TRBV7-6 | TGTGCCAGCAGCTTAGGGAAGGGGTTCGTGTACCAAGAGACCCAGTACTTC | CASSLGKGFVYQETQYF
few | TRBJ1-6 | - | TRBV20-1 | TGCAGTGCTTATATCGGGTCCTATAATTCACCCCTCCACTTT | CSAYIGSYNSPLHF
- | TRBJ2-1 | TRBD1 | TRBV2 | TGTGCCATACCCCGGGACAGGGGTAATGAGCAGTTCTTC | CAIPRDRGNEQFF
few | TRBJ2-7 | TRBD2 | TRBV5-5 | TGTGCCAGCAGCTTGACGACTAGCGGGAGTAGCGAGCAGTACTTC | CASSLTTSGSSEQYF
few | TRBJ2-2 | TRBD1 | TRBV5-1 | TGCGCCAGCAGTCCATTCCCAAGGGGACAGGGCAGGTTGGCCGGGGAGCTGTTTTTT | CASSPFPRGQGRLAGELFF
many | TRBJ2-2 | - | TRBV7-2 | TGTGCCAGCAGCTTAGGGGGATTCACCGGGGAGCTGTTTTTT | CASSLGGFTGELFF
few | TRBJ1-1 | - | TRBV20-1 | TGCAGTGCTAGAGTGGGGGGGCGGGACACTGAAGCTTTCTTT | CSARVGGRDTEAFF
many | TRBJ2-2 | - | TRBV27 | TGTGCCAGCAGTTTATTGCCGGACAGTCTCACCGGGGAGCTGTTTTTT | CASSLLPDSLTGELFF
- | TRBJ1-3 | - | TRBV7-9 | TGTGCCAGCAGCTCATGGACAGAGCCCTCTGGAAACACCATATATTTT | CASSSWTEPSGNTIYF
- | TRBJ2-3 | - | TRBV4-1 | TGCGCCAGCAGCCAAGTAACCAGGCTTACCCGCACAGATACGCAGTATTTT | CASSQVTRLTRTDTQYF
many | TRBJ2-7 | - | TRBV10-3 | TGTGCCATCAGTGAGTCCAAGCCCCCGCTGTACTTC | CAISESKPPLYF
few | TRBJ2-5 | - | TRBV9 | TGTGCCAGCAGCGTAGGTCCACCCCAAGAGACCCAGTACTTC | CASSVGPPQETQYF
- | TRBJ2-7 | - | TRBV10-3 | TGTGCCATCAGTTACCGGGTTTCCTACGAGCAGTACTTC | CAISYRVSYEQYF
few | TRBJ2-1 | - | TRBV7-6 | TGTGCCAGCAGCTTAGCGGGGCAGGGCCCCAATGAGCAGTTCTTC | CASSLAGQGPNEQFF
- | TRBJ1-5 | - | TRBV5-1 | TGCGCCAGCAGCTTGAAACTGTCCCCAGCGGATACGCAGCATTTT | CASSLKLSPADTQHF
once | TRBJ1-2 | TRBD1 | TRBV7-9 | TGTGCCAGCAGCTTACCCCCGCAGGGGGCGAACGGCTACACCTTC | CASSLPPQGANGYTF
- | TRBJ2-5 | - | TRBV12-3/TRBV12-4 | TGTGCCAGCAGTACGCGACCCTCGGGGACCCAGTACTTC | CASSTRPSGTQYF
few | TRBJ1-6 | TRBD1 | TRBV12-3/TRBV12-4 | TGTGCCAGCAGTCCCCGGGGACAGGGAGGGTCACCCCTCCACTTT | CASSPRGQGGSPLHF
- | TRBJ2-3 | TRBD1 | TRBV10-2 | TGCGCCAGCAGGGGGACAGGGGGCGGGACAGATACGCAGTATTTT | CASRGTGGGTDTQYF
- | TRBJ2-3 | TRBD2 | TRBV7-2 | TGTGCCAGCAGCTTACTTGGGACTAGCGGGATAATAGATACGCAGTATTTT | CASSLLGTSGIIDTQYF
few | TRBJ2-3 | - | TRBV12-3/TRBV12-4 | TGTGCCAGCAGGGGGACGGCGGAATACACAGATACGCAGTATTTT | CASRGTAEYTDTQYF
once | TRBJ2-3 | TRBD2 | TRBV4-2 | TGTGCCAGCAAGGCTAGCGGACCGACAGATACGCAGTATTTT | CASKASGPTDTQYF
- | TRBJ2-4 | - | TRBV27 | TGTGCCAGCAGTTTTAGCGCCAAGGGAGTGAACATTCAGTACTTC | CASSFSAKGVNIQYF
- | TRBJ2-1 | - | TRBV12-5 | TGTGCTAGTGGTTTGGTCCCGAACCACAATGAGCAGTTCTTC | CASGLVPNHNEQFF
many | TRBJ1-3 | - | TRBV20-1 | TGCAGTGCTCCCCCTCCGGGCGGCCGATCTGGAAACACCATATATTTT | CSAPPPGGRSGNTIYF
- | TRBJ1-2 | TRBD1 | TRBV6-1 | TGTGCCAGCAATACCCGGGACAGGGGTTTATACGGCTACACCTTC | CASNTRDRGLYGYTF
- | TRBJ2-1 | TRBD2 | TRBV20-1 | TGCAGTGCTAGAGATCTAGCGGGAGGTTCCTATGAGCAGTTCTTC | CSARDLAGGSYEQFF
few | TRBJ1-1 | TRBD1 | TRBV7-9 | TGTGCCAGCAGGAAATCAGGGGGTACTGAAGCTTTCTTT | CASRKSGGTEAFF
once | TRBJ2-1 | - | TRBV24-1 | TGTGCCACCAGTGGAAAGGGGAAGGGCTTTAATGAGCAGTTCTTC | CATSGKGKGFNEQFF
many | TRBJ2-5 | TRBD2 | TRBV7-9 | TGTGCCAGCAGCTATAGTGGGACTAGAAAAAAAGAGACCCAGTACTTC | CASSYSGTRKKETQYF
- | TRBJ1-2 | - | TRBV12-3/TRBV12-4 | TGTGCCAGCAGTTTCAGCACAGGCAATGGTGGCTACACCTTC | CASSFSTGNGGYTF